One sample yielded the 10 T cell receptor beta chains listed below, sequenced in a study of Graves' ophthalmopathy and Graves' hyperthyroidism. The study amplified TCR beta CDR3 regions using RNA transcripts. The first-round RT-PCR employed HTBI primers together with the Qiagen OneStep RT-PCR kit. A multiplex PCR was then performed as the second round. TCRdb passed the multiplex PCR reads through MiXCR, listing each CDR3 protein once. The table lists 400,000 to 450,000 distinct CDR3 sequences, around a fifth of them singletons. The sequencing input was peripheral blood. The receptors shown here come from a woman younger than 35 with stable Graves' hyperthyroidism.

The rearrangement uses TRBV6-1 and TRBJ1-1; 8 bases are shared with TRBD1. The CDR3 is 16 residues long. From germline, CDR1 is MNHNS and CDR2 SASEGT. Trimming removed 6 bases from V and 0 bases from J; junction bases left unmatched: 9. CDR3 DNA sequence: TGTGCCAGCAGGGGGCAGGGGGCATTTATGAACACTGAAGCTTTCTTT. It is translated as CASRGQGAFMNTEAFF.

In DNA, the CDR3 is TGTGCCACCAGTGACCCCGACAGGGGCCACGAGCAGTACTTC. This sequence encodes CATSDPDRGHEQYF. The chain recombines TRBV24-1 with TRBJ2-7, with 8 bases identical to TRBD1. Per the germline V gene, CDR1 is KGHDR and CDR2 is SFDVKD. The V segment lost 4 bases and the J segment 5 bases; nucleotides outside the gene matches: 6. This CDR3 has 14 residues.

This clonotype was seen at least ten times. The V gene is TRBV7-2, the J gene TRBJ2-7; the match to TRBD1 covers 9 bases. V was clipped by 5 bases and J by 9 bases; unmatched bases: 8. The CDR3 loop spans 13 amino acids. Germline CDR1 reads SGHTA; CDR2 reads FQGNSA. The CDR3 nucleotides read TGTGCCAGCAGCCGGGACAGGGCCCGGGGGCAGTACTTC. It specifies CASSRDRARGQYF.

The sample holds many counts of this clonotype. This chain joins TRBV9 and TRBJ1-2; TRBD1 is a possible D gene (6 bases). Germline V CDR1 and CDR2: SGDLS, YYNGEE. The V gene lost 3 bases and the J gene lost 5 bases, with 14 bases spanning the gap. The CDR3 sequence is 14 residues long. The CDR3 protein is CASSDGGRGYGYTF. The CDR3 nucleotides are TGTGCCAGCAGCGACGGGGGTAGGGGGTATGGCTACACCTTC.

This rearrangement joins TRBV28 to TRBJ2-7, with TRBD2 identical over 7 bases. This CDR3 comprises 14 residues. Germline CDR1 MDHEN, CDR2 SYDVKM. V shed 6 bases and J 6 bases; nucleotides not matched to a gene: 11. The CDR3 protein is CASSPGGGSGEQYF. For the CDR3, the DNA is TGTGCCAGCAGCCCCGGAGGCGGGAGTGGCGAGCAGTACTTC.

This clonotype was seen repeatedly, ten times or more. The chain combines TRBV29-1 with TRBJ1-1; D call uncertain. Germline V gives CDR1 SQVTM, CDR2 ANQGSEA. There are 13 residues in the CDR3. Trimming left V 6 bases short and J 3 bases short, with 14 bases between. The CDR3: CSVRPGTHTEAFF. The CDR3 coding sequence is TGCAGCGTCAGACCGGGAACACACACTGAAGCTTTCTTT.

This clonotype showed up many times. This may arise from a read error, as a much more abundant clone is one base away. This chain links TRBV20-1 with TRBJ2-7, with TRBD2 matching 10 bases. This CDR3 has 13 amino acids. Germline loops: CDR1 DFQATT, CDR2 SNEGSKA (reference sequence). CDR3 nucleotides: TGCAGTACTAGGGGGACTAGCGACTACGAGCAGTACTTC. Protein product: CSTRGTSDYEQYF.

The table lists this clonotype with many counts. The chain links TRBV11-3 to TRBJ2-7, with D perhaps TRBD2 (5 bases). CDR3 size: 13 residues. Germline V gives CDR1 SGHNT, CDR2 YENEEA. V was shortened by 2 bases and J by 6 bases, with 11 bases between the two germline ends. As DNA, the CDR3 is TGTGCCAGCAGCTTAAATCTAGCTGGCGAGCAGTACTTC. It encodes CASSLNLAGEQYF. Filled out from reference TRBV11-3 and TRBJ2-7, the complete variable domain reads EAGVVQSPRYKIIEKKQPVAFWCNPISGHNTLYWYLQNLGQGPELLIRYENEEAVDDSQLPKDRFSAERLKGVDSTLKIQPAELGDSAVYLCASSLNLAGEQYFGPGTRLTVT.

CDR3 nucleotide sequence: TGTGCCATCGGGACAGGTGAAACCGGGGAGCTGTTTTTT. Translation: CAIGTGETGELFF. The V gene is TRBV6-1, the J gene TRBJ2-2; the match to TRBD1 covers 8 bases. Germline V gene sequence: CDR1 MNHNS, CDR2 SASEGT. After removal of 10 bases from V and 5 bases from J, the junction contained 6 bases not matched to a gene. The CDR3 has 13 amino acids.

At least ten counts were recorded for this clonotype. CDR3 in amino acids: CASSYSSYGYTF. The CDR3 bases are TGTGCCAGCAGTTACTCGTCGTATGGCTACACCTTC. The chain uses TRBV6-2 or TRBV6-3 and TRBJ1-2; no definite D call. The CDR3 sequence is 12 residues long. V dropped 0 bases and J dropped 5 bases, with 4 bases sitting between them. CDR1 is MNHEY, CDR2 SVGEGT, per germline.